The 23 T cell receptor beta chains below come from one sample, sequenced in a study of blood T cell repertoires in COVID-19. The table came from immunoSEQ multiplex PCR; TCRdb's copy has only in-frame clones and leaves some out. Here the sample spans about 120,000 clones, roughly 90% being singletons. Sequencing was performed on peripheral blood. Receptors originate from a man aged 60 to 75 with COVID-19, enrolled during active disease.

This clone was observed a handful of times. The genes are TRBV7-8 and TRBJ1-5; D unresolved. The CDR3 sequence is 14 residues long. Between the trimmed V and J ends, which lost 0 bases and 0 bases, there was a span of 3 bases. Looked up from germline, CDR1 is SGHVS and CDR2 is FQNEAQ. This CDR3 reads CASSLAYSNQPQHF. As DNA, the CDR3 is TGTGCCAGCAGCTTAGCCTATAGCAATCAGCCCCAGCATTTT.

The chain joins TRBV5-4 to TRBJ2-7; 9 bases fit TRBD1. Germline V gene lookup returns CDR1 SGHNT and CDR2 YYREEE (reference sequence). With 4 bases clipped from V and 5 bases from J, the junction kept 7 bases outside the gene matches. The CDR3 totals 14 residues. Here the CDR3 reads CASSQGQGRHEQYF. Written as DNA, the CDR3 is TGTGCCAGCAGCCAGGGACAGGGTCGCCACGAGCAGTACTTC.

This clone was counted between two and nine times. The chain is built from TRBV19 and TRBJ2-5; 7 nucleotides agree with TRBD2. Trimming removed 1 base from V and 4 bases from J; junction bases left unmatched: 0. Germline values: CDR1 LNHDA, CDR2 SQIVND (reference sequence). The length of the CDR3 is 13 residues. CDR3 region: CASSIGGGETQYF. The CDR3 DNA is TGTGCCAGTAGTATAGGGGGGGGAGAGACCCAGTACTTC.

The rearrangement joins TRBV3-1 (or the pseudogene TRBV3-2) to TRBJ1-1; D call uncertain. The CDR3 is made up of 14 amino acids. Trimming left V 4 bases short and J 1 base short, with 10 bases between. In germline, CDR1 is LGHDT, CDR2 YNNKEL (reference sequence). CDR3: CASSRSSGNTEAFF. The CDR3 DNA follows: TGTGCCAGCAGCCGGTCGTCGGGGAACACTGAAGCTTTCTTT.

CDR3 nucleotide sequence: TGTGCCAGCACCCCCACAGGGGCGGATCAGCCCCAGCATTTT. As protein: CASTPTGADQPQHF. This chain joins TRBV6-5 and TRBJ1-5; 7 bases fit TRBD1. Germline V gives CDR1 MNHEY, CDR2 SVGAGI. This CDR3 spans 14 amino acids. Losses at the gene ends were 7 bases for V and 5 bases for J; bases not matched to a gene: 8.

To note about this clone: Other DNA sequences from this sample encode an identical CDR3 as well. The chain combines TRBV5-1 with TRBJ2-7; 8 bases are a match to TRBD1. Trimming removed 0 bases from V and 3 bases from J; junction bases left unmatched: 2. CDR1 is SGHRS and CDR2 is YFSETQ in the germline V gene. CDR3 size: 14 residues. CDR3 amino acids: CASSLDGQGYEQYF. In nucleotides, the CDR3 is TGCGCCAGCAGCTTGGACGGACAGGGCTACGAGCAGTACTTC.

The chain is built from TRBV19 and TRBJ2-1; TRBD1 might be the D (6 bases). Germline loops: CDR1 LNHDA, CDR2 SQIVND (reference sequence). V was cut by 8 bases and J by 6 bases, with 14 bases left in between. This CDR3 is built from 13 residues. Here the CDR3 reads CASLQGIGNEQFF. CDR3 DNA: TGTGCCAGTTTACAGGGTATAGGCAATGAGCAGTTCTTC.

V gene TRBV9 combines with J gene TRBJ1-5; no clear D. Germline lookup yields CDR1 SGDLS and CDR2 YYNGEE. V gave up 3 bases and J gave up 3 bases, with 13 bases separating them. CDR3 size: 15 residues. The CDR3, as DNA: TGTGCCAGCAGCGCCGGAGGGAAGAACAATCAGCCCCAGCATTTT. Its translation: CASSAGGKNNQPQHF.

V is TRBV10-2 and J is TRBJ2-7; possibly TRBD2 for D (6 bases). This CDR3 has 13 amino acids. The germline CDR1 and CDR2 sequences are WSHSY and SAAADI. Trimming shortened V by 0 bases and J by 8 bases, and 11 bases separated the two germline ends. CDR3 sequence reads: CASSESMGTQQYF. CDR3 nucleotide sequence: TGCGCCAGCAGTGAGTCGATGGGGACTCAGCAGTACTTC.

The chain couples TRBV24-1 to TRBJ2-7, with 7 bases that match TRBD1. V trimming: 4 bases; J trimming: 2 bases; junction bases outside the gene matches: 7. The germline CDR1 and CDR2 sequences are KGHDR and SFDVKD. This CDR3 spans 15 amino acids. Here the CDR3 reads CATSDSGQVTYEQYF. CDR3 DNA sequence: TGTGCCACCAGTGACTCCGGACAGGTTACCTACGAGCAGTACTTC.

The chain recombines TRBV9 with TRBJ1-6; 9 positions agree with TRBD1. V gave up 0 bases and J gave up 9 bases; unmatched junction bases: 4. Germline CDR1 and CDR2: SGDLS and YYNGEE. This CDR3 contains 15 residues. The CDR3 DNA reads TGTGCCAGCAGCGTAGAGGGACAGGGACTTTCACCCCTCCACTTT. It is translated as CASSVEGQGLSPLHF.

This chain joins TRBV7-6 and TRBJ1-5; D remains unclear. The CDR3 sequence is 14 residues long. Germline CDR1 SGHVS, CDR2 FNYEAQ. The ends were cut back, 5 bases at V and 0 bases at J, with 8 bases in the middle. CDR3 in amino acids: CASSPGNSNQPQHF. The CDR3 DNA reads TGTGCCAGCAGCCCAGGAAATAGCAATCAGCCCCAGCATTTT.

The chain uses TRBV6-5 and TRBJ2-1; a weak D match, TRBD2 (5 bases). The CDR3 spans 12 residues. CDR1 is MNHEY and CDR2 is SVGAGI in the germline V gene. Trimming shortened V by 6 bases and J by 6 bases, and 9 bases separated the two germline ends. In DNA form, the CDR3 reads TGTGCCAGCAGCATCGCGGGCAATGAGCAGTTCTTC. Translated: CASSIAGNEQFF.

This clone was seen a few times. The chain is built from TRBV7-9 and TRBJ2-1; 10 bases align to TRBD2. The CDR3 has 18 amino acids. CDR1 and CDR2 from the germline V gene are SEHNR and FQNEAQ (reference sequence). Losses at the gene ends were 6 bases for V and 2 bases for J; bases not matched to a gene: 13. The CDR3, as DNA: TGTGCCAGCAGACCCCCTCTCCGTCTAGCGGGGGCCTACAATGAGCAGTTCTTC. Protein: CASRPPLRLAGAYNEQFF.

This clone was seen only once. V and J are TRBV24-1 and TRBJ2-7; 9 nucleotides agree with TRBD1. This CDR3 has 16 residues. The J segment lost 2 bases and the V segment lost 3 bases, leaving 7 bases of the junction unmatched. Germline V lookup: CDR1 KGHDR, CDR2 SFDVKD. DNA of the CDR3: TGTGCCACCAGTGATACCAACAGACAGGGGGCCTACGAGCAGTACTTC. It yields the protein CATSDTNRQGAYEQYF.

The chain has TRBV4-3 and TRBJ1-2; TRBD1 aligns across 10 bases. The length of the CDR3 is 14 residues. CDR1 and CDR2 (germline): LGHNA, YSLEER. Trimming cost V 2 bases and J 8 bases; bases outside gene matches: 5. DNA for the CDR3: TGCGCCAGCAGCCAATTGACAGGGGGCGGCGGCTACACCTTC. Protein: CASSQLTGGGGYTF.

The gene calls are TRBV9 and TRBJ1-2; maybe TRBD1 (5 bases). V gave up 4 bases and J gave up 6 bases, with 22 bases separating them. The CDR3 loop spans 16 amino acids. The germline CDR1 and CDR2 sequences are SGDLS and YYNGEE. The CDR3 region is CASSPNVARGVDGYTF. The CDR3 DNA reads as TGTGCCAGCAGCCCTAATGTAGCTCGGGGGGTGGATGGCTACACCTTC.

The chain joins TRBV5-8 to TRBJ1-6; D unclear. The V gene lost 1 base and the J gene lost 17 bases, with 16 bases spanning the gap. The V gene's germline CDR1 is SGHTS and CDR2 YDEGEE. The CDR3 runs 13 residues. The CDR3 nucleotides are TGTGCCAGCAGCTTGTATGCTGATCGAGGGTTCCACTTT. Translation gives CASSLYADRGFHF. Complete variable domain (other parts from reference TRBV5-8 and TRBJ1-6): EAGVTQSPTHLIKTRGQQATLRCSPISGHTSVYWYQQALGLGLQFLLWYDEGEERNRGNFPPRFSGRQFPNYSSELNVNALELEDSALYLCASSLYADRGFHFGNGTRLTVT.

The rearrangement joins TRBV5-4 to TRBJ2-1, with D tentatively TRBD2 (6 bases). V dropped 6 bases and J dropped 0 bases, with 16 bases sitting between them. Germline values: CDR1 SGHNT, CDR2 YYREEE (reference sequence). The CDR3 is made up of 16 amino acids. The CDR3 spells CASIPGGISSYNEQFF. In DNA, the CDR3 is TGTGCCAGCATTCCCGGCGGGATCAGCTCCTACAATGAGCAGTTCTTC.

The chain joins TRBV11-2 to TRBJ1-3, with TRBD1 identical over 10 bases. The V segment lost 5 bases and the J segment 2 bases; nucleotides outside the gene matches: 9. Germline CDR1 is SGHAT and CDR2 is FQNNGV. The CDR3 length is 17 residues. DNA of the CDR3: TGTGCCAGCAGCCCCGCCGGGACAGGGGTCACTGGAAACACCATATATTTT. It translates to CASSPAGTGVTGNTIYF.

The gene calls are TRBV5-4 and TRBJ1-5; 7 bases are shared with TRBD1. CDR1 SGHNT and CDR2 YYREEE come from the germline V gene (reference sequence). This CDR3 region has 13 residues. The trim removed 5 bases at V and 7 bases at J, leaving 6 bases unmatched. The CDR3 reads CASSHDRAQPQHF. DNA for the CDR3: TGTGCCAGCAGTCACGACAGGGCCCAGCCCCAGCATTTT.

A single count supports this clone. V usage is TRBV10-2 and J usage is TRBJ1-1, with 8 bases fitting TRBD1. The junction had 8 bases not matched to a gene; V was cut back by 11 bases and J by 3 bases. Germline lookup yields CDR1 WSHSY and CDR2 SAAADI. The CDR3 sequence is 13 residues long. The chain's CDR3 is CAGSGGADTEAFF. Here the CDR3 DNA reads TGCGCCGGTTCAGGGGGCGCCGACACTGAAGCTTTCTTT.

This clone was observed a handful of times. The chain has TRBV7-2 and TRBJ2-1, with D possibly being TRBD1 (5 bases). Trimming took 1 base from V and 12 from J, leaving 13 bases between them. The germline gives CDR1 SGHTA, CDR2 FQGNSA. The CDR3 contains 13 residues. CDR3 sequence: CASSLGGAAVQFF. Here the CDR3 DNA reads TGTGCCAGCAGCTTAGGGGGCGCGGCTGTGCAGTTCTTC.